A single sample is the source of the 18 T cell receptor beta chains below, sequenced in a study of PD-L1 blockade in urothelial cancer. TCRdb's table, derived via immunoSEQ multiplex PCR, lists solely in-frame clones and lacks some. The data contain 35,000 to 50,000 clones, 80% to 90% of them singletons. The time point is: peripheral blood 6 weeks after treatment start. Sequenced here: PBMCs, sampled around atezolizumab (anti-PD-L1) treatment. The receptors were sampled from a man in his fifties or sixties with urothelial cancer.

The chain carries TRBV9 and TRBJ2-2; no reliable D call. The length of the CDR3 is 14 residues. CDR1 SGDLS and CDR2 YYNGEE come from the germline V gene. V was cut by 6 bases and J by 3 bases, with 12 bases left in between. In DNA, the CDR3 is TGTGCCAGCACCCAGCGCGGAGACACCGGGGAGCTGTTTTTT. Encoded protein: CASTQRGDTGELFF.

V usage is TRBV4-2 and J usage is TRBJ2-3, with 15 bases that match TRBD2. CDR1 is LGHNA, CDR2 YNFKEQ, per germline. V lost 1 base and J lost 2; bases outside the gene matches: 4. The CDR3 is 18 residues long. The CDR3 reads CASSQAWTSGGATDTQYF. CDR3 nucleotides: TGTGCCAGCAGCCAAGCCTGGACTAGCGGGGGGGCCACAGATACGCAGTATTTT.

The chain combines TRBV5-1 with TRBJ1-2, with a possible D match to TRBD1 (6 bases). Germline-derived CDR1 and CDR2 are SGHRS and YFSETQ. CDR3 length equals 14 residues. V shed 9 bases and J shed 8 bases, with 23 bases lying between them. The CDR3 loop is CATKLTDSGEGYTF. The DNA of the CDR3 is TGCGCCACCAAACTCACGGACAGCGGGGAAGGCTACACCTTC.

This chain's CDR3 is CASSAGRAGTYPYEQYF. The CDR3 coding sequence is TGTGCCAGTAGTGCGGGCCGGGCAGGGACTTACCCCTACGAGCAGTACTTC. The genes are TRBV19 and TRBJ2-7; possibly TRBD2 for D (6 bases). The ends were cut back, 5 bases at V and 2 bases at J, with 22 bases in the middle. Germline assignment: CDR1 LNHDA and CDR2 SQIVND (reference sequence). CDR3 length: 17 amino acids.

CDR3 amino acids: CASNRATGSNQPQHF. The CDR3 bases are TGTGCCAGCAACAGGGCAACTGGTAGCAATCAGCCCCAGCATTTT. The V gene is TRBV2, the J gene TRBJ1-5, with D tentatively TRBD1 (6 bases). V dropped 7 bases and J dropped 0 bases, with 13 bases sitting between them. Germline V lookup: CDR1 SNHLY, CDR2 FYNNEI. CDR3 length equals 15 residues. The full variable domain, in which reference TRBV2 and TRBJ1-5 provide the parts outside the CDR3, is EPEVTQTPSHQVTQMGQEVILRCVPISNHLYFYWYRQILGQKVEFLVSFYNNEISEKSEIFDDQFSVERPDGSNFTLKIRSTKLEDSAMYFCASNRATGSNQPQHFGDGTRLSIL.

The rearrangement uses TRBV7-9 and TRBJ1-4; maybe TRBD1 (6 bases). Between the trimmed V and J ends, which lost 2 bases and 7 bases, there was a span of 11 bases. Germline V gene lookup returns CDR1 SEHNR and CDR2 FQNEAQ (reference sequence). The CDR3 has 14 amino acids. The CDR3 nucleotides are TGTGCCAGCAGCTTAATGGGGGCAGGTGAAAAACTGTTTTTT. This translates into CASSLMGAGEKLFF.

The chain joins TRBV13 to TRBJ1-3; 7 bases align to TRBD1. Per germline, CDR1 PRHDT and CDR2 FYEKMQ (reference sequence). Losses at the gene ends were 6 bases for V and 0 bases for J; bases not matched to a gene: 5. CDR3 size: 15 residues. The CDR3: CASRQGPSSGNTIYF. CDR3 nucleotides: TGTGCCAGCAGACAGGGGCCGAGCTCTGGAAACACCATATATTTT. Full variable domain (missing parts from reference TRBV13 and TRBJ1-3): AAGVIQSPRHLIKEKRETATLKCYPIPRHDTVYWYQQGPGQDPQFLISFYEKMQSDKGSIPDRFSAQQFSDYHSELNMSSLELGDSALYFCASRQGPSSGNTIYFGEGSWLTVV.

CDR3 DNA: TGTGCCAGCAGGAAGGACTACTTCTCGGGAGATACGCAGTATTTT. It codes for CASRKDYFSGDTQYF. The chain is built from TRBV2 and TRBJ2-3, with D maybe TRBD2 (6 bases). Germline CDR1 SNHLY, CDR2 FYNNEI. This CDR3 has 15 amino acids. With 6 bases removed from V and 5 bases from J, the gap between germline ends came to 18 bases. Based on the CDR3 plus reference TRBV2 and TRBJ2-3, the full variable domain is EPEVTQTPSHQVTQMGQEVILRCVPISNHLYFYWYRQILGQKVEFLVSFYNNEISEKSEIFDDQFSVERPDGSNFTLKIRSTKLEDSAMYFCASRKDYFSGDTQYFGPGTRLTVL.

This sequence joins TRBV7-6 and TRBJ2-6, with 7 bases aligning to TRBD1. Trimming took 2 bases from V and 0 from J; bases not matched to a gene: 7. Germline V gives CDR1 SGHVS, CDR2 FNYEAQ. The CDR3 runs to 18 residues. This CDR3 is CASSLRGQAFSGANVLTF. In nucleotides, the CDR3 is TGTGCCAGCAGCTTAAGAGGACAGGCGTTCTCTGGGGCCAACGTCCTGACTTTC.

The CDR3 here is CASSEEGRGTGELFF. DNA for the CDR3: TGTGCCAGCAGTGAAGAGGGGAGGGGCACCGGGGAGCTGTTTTTT. V usage is TRBV6-1 and J usage is TRBJ2-2, with 7 bases identical to TRBD2. The CDR3 consists of 15 residues. In germline, CDR1 is MNHNS, CDR2 SASEGT. With 1 base clipped from V and 4 bases from J, the junction kept 3 bases outside the gene matches.

The chain uses TRBV2 and TRBJ2-1; 11 nucleotides match TRBD2. This CDR3 comprises 14 residues. Trimming took 6 bases from V and 3 from J; bases not matched to a gene: 1. CDR1 is SNHLY and CDR2 is FYNNEI in the germline V gene. The CDR3 region is CASRGLAVYNEQFF. For the CDR3, the DNA is TGTGCCAGCAGGGGACTAGCGGTCTACAATGAGCAGTTCTTC.

The chain combines TRBV27 with TRBJ1-1; D not resolved. Germline V CDR1 and CDR2: MNHEY, SMNVEV (reference sequence). Trimming shortened V by 2 bases and J by 3 bases, and 10 bases separated the two germline ends. This CDR3 spans 14 amino acids. The CDR3 protein is CASSLQARYTEAFF. CDR3 sequence (DNA): TGTGCCAGCAGTTTACAGGCCCGGTACACTGAAGCTTTCTTT.

The chain employs TRBV7-8 and TRBJ2-2, with TRBD2 matching over 11 bases. The length of the CDR3 is 21 residues. The trim removed 0 bases at V and 1 base at J, leaving 13 bases unmatched. The germline V gene has CDR1 SGHVS and CDR2 FQNEAQ. CDR3 in amino acids: CASSLARFGASGGLNTGELFF. DNA for the CDR3: TGTGCCAGCAGCTTAGCGAGATTCGGTGCTAGCGGGGGGCTGAACACCGGGGAGCTGTTTTTT.

This chain connects TRBV2 to TRBJ2-5; D not resolved. The CDR3 covers 13 residues. The V gene lost 10 bases and the J gene lost 5 bases, with 17 bases spanning the gap. Germline V gene data show CDR1 as SNHLY and CDR2 as FYNNEI. The CDR3 sequence is CATSVRPRETQYF. The CDR3 nucleotides are TGTGCCACCTCGGTGCGGCCTAGGGAGACCCAGTACTTC.

V usage is TRBV5-5 and J usage is TRBJ1-4, with TRBD1 matching over 10 bases. There are 15 residues in the CDR3. The germline V gene encodes CDR1 SGHKS and CDR2 YYEKEE (reference sequence). The J segment lost 8 bases and the V segment lost 4 bases, leaving 8 bases of the junction unmatched. The CDR3 DNA follows: TGTGCCAGCAGCATCCAGACAGGGGGCGACGAAAAACTGTTTTTT. It encodes CASSIQTGGDEKLFF.

V is TRBV6-1 and J is TRBJ1-1, with no clear D. V gave up 5 bases and J gave up 7 bases, with 11 bases separating them. The CDR3 is 12 residues long. Germline V CDR1 and CDR2: MNHNS, SASEGT. Here the CDR3 reads CASSTQEVEAFF. The CDR3 DNA follows: TGTGCCAGCAGTACCCAGGAGGTTGAAGCTTTCTTT.

The chain couples TRBV9 to TRBJ2-7, with 8 nucleotides matching TRBD1. Trimming took 0 bases from V and 2 from J; bases not matched to a gene: 4. Germline V CDR1 and CDR2: SGDLS, YYNGEE. The length of the CDR3 is 15 residues. DNA of the CDR3: TGTGCCAGCAGCGTAGGGACAGGGAGCGCCTACGAGCAGTACTTC. Its protein is CASSVGTGSAYEQYF.

This chain joins TRBV2 and TRBJ2-7; a possible D gene is TRBD1 (5 bases). This CDR3 has 14 amino acids. Germline CDR1 and CDR2: SNHLY and FYNNEI. Deletions cut 8 bases from V and 3 bases from J, with 17 bases between. CDR3 coding DNA: TGTGCCAGCTCCCCGACAGTCTTCAGCTACGAGCAGTACTTC. Amino acid sequence: CASSPTVFSYEQYF.